Following are 11 T cell receptor beta chains from one sample sequenced in a study of blood T cell repertoires in COVID-19. Assay used: immunoSEQ multiplex PCR; TCRdb lists only in-frame clones, some missing. Of around 270,000 clones in the sample, around 89% were seen once. Sequenced input: peripheral blood. Receptors were obtained from a man between 25 and 39 years old with acute or convalescent COVID-19.

This clone is a singleton in its sample. The genes are TRBV18 and TRBJ2-1; 8 nucleotides line up with TRBD2. The germline V gene encodes CDR1 KGHSH and CDR2 LQKENI. V shed 1 base, J shed 6 bases, and the junction held 5 bases outside the gene matches. The CDR3 is 15 residues long. CDR3 residues: CASSPLSGGTNEQFF. CDR3 sequence (DNA): TGTGCCAGCTCACCACTCAGCGGGGGTACCAATGAGCAGTTCTTC.

The V gene is TRBV6-5, the J gene TRBJ1-2; a weak D match, TRBD1 (5 bases). The V and J ends lost 7 bases and 8 bases respectively, with 14 bases between them. The CDR3 is 12 residues long. Germline V CDR1 and CDR2: MNHEY, SVGAGI. The CDR3, as DNA: TGTGCCAGCATGCTCCTCGGGGGAGGCTACACCTTC. Amino acid sequence: CASMLLGGGYTF.

This rearrangement joins TRBV5-1 to TRBJ2-3; TRBD2 agrees at 10 bases. Trimming at V came to 2 bases and at J to 3 bases, leaving 0 bases not matched to a gene. The V gene's germline CDR1 is SGHRS and CDR2 YFSETQ. CDR3 length equals 14 residues. CDR3 protein: CASSLAGGTDTQYF. Written as DNA, the CDR3 is TGCGCCAGCAGCTTAGCGGGGGGGACAGATACGCAGTATTTT. Together with reference TRBV5-1 and TRBJ2-3, the CDR3 gives the full variable domain: KAGVTQTPRYLIKTRGQQVTLSCSPISGHRSVSWYQQTPGQGLQFLFEYFSETQRNKGNFPGRFSGRQFSNSRSEMNVSTLELGDSALYLCASSLAGGTDTQYFGPGTRLTVL.

The V gene is TRBV5-4, the J gene TRBJ1-3; D unclear. Per the germline V gene, CDR1 is SGHNT and CDR2 is YYREEE (reference sequence). The CDR3 spans 13 residues. V lost 0 bases and J lost 5, with 6 bases in between. The CDR3 reads CASSLAGRNTIYF. The CDR3, as DNA: TGTGCCAGCAGCTTGGCTGGCCGAAACACCATATATTTT.

This clone was observed a single time. The J gene is TRBJ2-4, the V gene TRBV6-6, with TRBD2 identical over 12 bases. The ends lost 6 bases at V and 4 bases at J; junction bases unmatched: 7. Germline CDR1 is MNHNY and CDR2 is SVGAGI (reference sequence). The CDR3 has 16 amino acids. Written as DNA, the CDR3 is TGTGCCAGCAGACTAACGACTAGCGGGGGAAAAAACATTCAGTACTTC. Protein product: CASRLTTSGGKNIQYF.

This rearrangement joins TRBV19 to TRBJ2-1, with 8 positions matching TRBD1. This CDR3 region has 11 residues. V shed 7 bases, J shed 10 bases, and the junction held 3 bases outside the gene matches. The V gene's germline CDR1 is LNHDA and CDR2 SQIVND (reference sequence). The CDR3 loop is CASTRQGEQFF. The CDR3 DNA reads TGTGCCAGTACCCGACAGGGGGAGCAGTTCTTC. The full variable domain, rest sourced from reference TRBV19 and TRBJ2-1, is DGGITQSPKYLFRKEGQNVTLSCEQNLNHDAMYWYRQDPGQGLRLIYYSQIVNDFQKGDIAEGYSVSREKKESFPLTVTSAQKNPTAFYLCASTRQGEQFFGPGTRLTVL.

The chain uses TRBV28 and TRBJ2-2; 7 positions agree with TRBD2. Trimming cost V 7 bases and J 6 bases; bases outside gene matches: 8. Germline V gene data show CDR1 as MDHEN and CDR2 as SYDVKM. The CDR3 consists of 14 residues. CDR3 nucleotide sequence: TGTGCCAGCACCCGGGGGGTTGTGGCCGGGGAGCTGTTTTTT. Its protein is CASTRGVVAGELFF. The full variable domain, completed using reference TRBV28 and TRBJ2-2, is DVKVTQSSRYLVKRTGEKVFLECVQDMDHENMFWYRQDPGLGLRLIYFSYDVKMKEKGDIPEGYSVSREKKERFSLILESASTNQTSMYLCASTRGVVAGELFFGEGSRLTVL.

The chain employs TRBV2 and TRBJ2-4, with 11 positions matching TRBD1. Germline V gene data show CDR1 as SNHLY and CDR2 as FYNNEI. This CDR3 spans 15 amino acids. J gave up 4 bases and V 4 bases, and 3 bases lay outside the gene matches. CDR3 in amino acids: CASSVRDRGKNIQYF. The DNA of the CDR3 is TGTGCCAGCAGTGTCCGGGACAGGGGGAAAAACATTCAGTACTTC.

The chain uses TRBV10-3 and TRBJ2-7; D is possibly TRBD1 (6 bases). This CDR3 is 15 amino acids long. Trimming stripped 2 bases from V and 0 bases from J, with 11 bases between. The germline gives CDR1 ENHRY, CDR2 SYGVKD. The CDR3 reads CAISEGGSLSYEQYF. Here the CDR3 DNA reads TGTGCCATCAGTGAGGGGGGCTCCCTCTCCTACGAGCAGTACTTC.

The CDR3 DNA is TGCGCCAGCAGCCCGAGCCCTAAGACAGGGCCATCTTTGAAGGGAGGCCAAGAGACCCAGTACTTC. Amino acid sequence: CASSPSPKTGPSLKGGQETQYF. The chain employs TRBV5-1 and TRBJ2-5; maybe TRBD1 (7 bases). Per the germline V gene, CDR1 is SGHRS and CDR2 is YFSETQ. The germline V and J ends were trimmed by 4 bases and 1 base, with 35 bases remaining between them. This CDR3 region has 22 residues.

The genes are TRBV19 and TRBJ2-7; the match to TRBD1 covers 7 bases. The germline gives CDR1 LNHDA, CDR2 SQIVND (reference sequence). The CDR3 contains 13 residues. With V trimmed by 9 bases and J by 5 bases, 10 bases remained unmatched. The CDR3 DNA follows: TGTGCCAGCTTAGACCGGGACAGCGACGAGCAGTACTTC. Encoded protein: CASLDRDSDEQYF.